Listed below are T cell receptor beta chains from one sample, sequenced in a study of chemoradiotherapy in HPV16-positive cancers. Sequencing was performed with immunoSEQ multiplex PCR; in TCRdb, only in-frame clones are kept and a portion is missing. The sample has some 70,000 clones; more than 70% are singletons. Source: blood, taken from a patient who underwent chemoradiotherapy. The receptors were gathered from a human donor with HPV-associated anogenital cancer. CDR3s include the opening cysteine and the closing phenylalanine or tryptophan. D genes are given only for firm matches. The size entry is marked missing in some rows and otherwise reads once, few, many or a size class.

CDR3nt: TGTGCCATCAGCTCAAATAGCAATCAGCCCCAGCATTTT
CDR3aa: CAISSNSNQPQHF
abundance: NA
v_gene: TRBV10-3
d_gene: NA
j_gene: TRBJ1-5

CDR3nt: TGCGCCAGCAGCTTGGGCGCTAGCGGGGGTACAGATACGCAGTATTTT
CDR3aa: CASSLGASGGTDTQYF
abundance: NA
v_gene: TRBV5-1
d_gene: TRBD2
j_gene: TRBJ2-3

CDR3nt: TGCGCCAGCAGCTTCGGTTTGGCAGCCTCATCCTACGAGCAGTACTTC
CDR3aa: CASSFGLAASSYEQYF
abundance: NA
v_gene: TRBV5-1
d_gene: NA
j_gene: TRBJ2-7

CDR3nt: TGCGCCAGCAGCCCCTCCGGGACACAGGGGTTGGAAGCTTTCTTT
CDR3aa: CASSPSGTQGLEAFF
abundance: NA
v_gene: TRBV5-1
d_gene: TRBD1
j_gene: TRBJ1-1

CDR3nt: TGTGCCATCAGTGAGGGGCGGCTAGCGGGGGGCTACGAGCAGTACTTC
CDR3aa: CAISEGRLAGGYEQYF
abundance: NA
v_gene: TRBV10-3
d_gene: TRBD2
j_gene: TRBJ2-7

CDR3nt: TGTGCCAGCTCACCGCCCATGGGCGGGGAAGAGACCCAGTACTTC
CDR3aa: CASSPPMGGEETQYF
abundance: NA
v_gene: TRBV18
d_gene: NA
j_gene: TRBJ2-5

CDR3nt: TGTGCCAGCAGCCCCGGGACCTACGAGCAGTACTTC
CDR3aa: CASSPGTYEQYF
abundance: NA
v_gene: TRBV11-2
d_gene: NA
j_gene: TRBJ2-7

CDR3nt: TGTGCCAGCAGCTTGTCTCGGGACAGCTATGGCTACACCTTC
CDR3aa: CASSLSRDSYGYTF
abundance: NA
v_gene: TRBV5-4
d_gene: TRBD1
j_gene: TRBJ1-2

CDR3nt: TGCAGCGTTGAATACACCTATGGCTACACCTTC
CDR3aa: CSVEYTYGYTF
abundance: few
v_gene: TRBV29-1
d_gene: NA
j_gene: TRBJ1-2

CDR3nt: TGTGCCAGCAGTTTAGGGGGACCGATAAACTATGGCTACACCTTC
CDR3aa: CASSLGGPINYGYTF
abundance: NA
v_gene: TRBV28
d_gene: NA
j_gene: TRBJ1-2

CDR3nt: TGTGCCAGCAGCCCCAGGGGCCGCTATGGCTACACCTTC
CDR3aa: CASSPRGRYGYTF
abundance: NA
v_gene: TRBV7-9
d_gene: NA
j_gene: TRBJ1-2

CDR3nt: TGTGCCAGCAGCTTGGATGAATGGGGTGTTAACGAGAATACGCAGTATTTT
CDR3aa: CASSLDEWGVNENTQYF
abundance: few
v_gene: TRBV7-2
d_gene: NA
j_gene: TRBJ2-3